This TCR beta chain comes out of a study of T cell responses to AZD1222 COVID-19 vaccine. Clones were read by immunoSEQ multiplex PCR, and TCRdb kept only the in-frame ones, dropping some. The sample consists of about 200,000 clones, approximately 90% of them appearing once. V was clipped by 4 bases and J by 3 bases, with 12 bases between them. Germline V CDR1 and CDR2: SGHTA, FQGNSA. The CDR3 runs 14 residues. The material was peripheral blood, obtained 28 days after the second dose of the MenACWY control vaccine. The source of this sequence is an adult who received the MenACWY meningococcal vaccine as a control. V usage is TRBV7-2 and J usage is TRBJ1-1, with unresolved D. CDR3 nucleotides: TGTGCCAGCAGCTCGCGACGGAGAGACACTGAAGCTTTCTTT. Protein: CASSSRRRDTEAFF.